Below are 26 T cell receptor beta chains sequenced from a single sample in a study of shared clonotypes between healthy human individuals (TCRdb year 2020). CD8 naive samples were CD45RO-negative cells positively selected for CCR7, giving a CD45RA+CCR7+ population that excluded TemRA cells. Library prep was done by the immunoSEQ multiplex PCR assay. TCRdb's version of the immuneACCESS table is confined to in-frame rearrangements and falls short of the full clone set. An unresolved V gene accounts for under half of the shortfall where checked; the remainder is of unknown origin. The sample data list around 2.1 million clones, and roughly 91% of these were observed just once. Of the sample, more than 1.5% falls within the top ten clones. The source material was naive CD8+ T cells from PBMCs. The cell subset or site label, read with the paper, signifies: CD45RA+CCR7+. These receptors originate from a man between 18 and 35 years old in good health. Some clones in this sample may be carry-over from other donors' samples.

V and J are TRBV27 and TRBJ2-1; the D is unclear. CDR3 length equals 16 residues. V gave up 5 bases and J gave up 2 bases, with 16 bases separating them. From germline, CDR1 is MNHEY and CDR2 SMNVEV (reference sequence). The CDR3 DNA reads as TGTGCCAGCAGTCCTCTGCGCGGCTTTACCTACAATGAGCAGTTCTTC. As protein: CASSPLRGFTYNEQFF.

V gene TRBV5-6 combines with J gene TRBJ2-7, with D perhaps being TRBD1 or TRBD2 (5 bases each). In germline, CDR1 is SGHDT, CDR2 YYEEEE. V dropped 3 bases and J dropped 2 bases, with 15 bases sitting between them. CDR3 size: 15 residues. CDR3 protein: CASSWWGTQTYEQYF. The CDR3 DNA reads as TGTGCCAGCAGCTGGTGGGGGACCCAGACCTACGAGCAGTACTTC.

V usage is TRBV28 and J usage is TRBJ1-1, with D possibly being TRBD1 (5 bases). Germline V lookup: CDR1 MDHEN, CDR2 SYDVKM. The CDR3 runs to 11 residues. Trimming took off 4 bases at V and 10 bases at J, with 10 bases between the two ends. The CDR3 loop is CASSWGSAAFF. CDR3 bases: TGTGCCAGCAGTTGGGGGTCCGCAGCTTTCTTT.

With regard to this clone: Other DNA sequences in this sample translate to the same CDR3. The chain links TRBV27 to TRBJ2-7; tentative D call: TRBD2 (6 bases). Trimming cost V 0 bases and J 2 bases, with 11 bases left between them. Germline V gene data show CDR1 as MNHEY and CDR2 as SMNVEV (reference sequence). The CDR3 covers 15 residues. The DNA of the CDR3 is TGTGCCAGCAGTTTATCGGGAGGAGCGACCTACGAGCAGTACTTC. Residues: CASSLSGGATYEQYF.

This clone was seen just once. The chain carries TRBV7-6 and TRBJ2-7; 12 bases line up with TRBD2. Trimming took 3 bases from V and 1 from J; bases not matched to a gene: 1. Germline CDR1 and CDR2: SGHVS and FNYEAQ. The CDR3 extends over 15 amino acids. CDR3 amino acids: CASSFGLAGSYEQYF. CDR3 DNA sequence: TGTGCCAGCAGCTTTGGACTAGCGGGGTCCTACGAGCAGTACTTC. The entire variable domain, with the rest obtained from reference TRBV7-6 and TRBJ2-7, is as follows: GAGVSQSPRYKVTKRGQDVALRCDPISGHVSLYWYRQALGQGPEFLTYFNYEAQQDKSGLPNDRFSAERPEGSISTLTIQRTEQRDSAMYRCASSFGLAGSYEQYFGPGTRLTVT.

The chain combines TRBV27 with TRBJ2-5, with D possibly matching TRBD1 (5 bases). The CDR3 is made up of 14 amino acids. Trimming pared 2 bases from V and 5 bases from J, leaving 12 bases between. Germline V gives CDR1 MNHEY, CDR2 SMNVEV (reference sequence). CDR3 residues: CASSLTRVGETQYF. The DNA of the CDR3 is TGTGCCAGCAGTTTAACCAGGGTAGGGGAGACCCAGTACTTC.

This sequence joins TRBV19 and TRBJ2-3; 7 nucleotides match TRBD1. This CDR3 spans 15 amino acids. CDR1 is LNHDA, CDR2 SQIVND, per germline (reference sequence). The V gene end was trimmed by 5 bases and the J gene end by 0 bases; junction bases not matched to a gene: 5. The CDR3 loop is CASSSRDRSTDTQYF. CDR3 nucleotides: TGTGCCAGTAGTTCCCGGGACAGAAGCACAGATACGCAGTATTTT.

A note on this clone: The sample holds other DNA sequences that translate to the same CDR3. The rearrangement uses TRBV19 and TRBJ1-5; D may be TRBD1 (6 bases). Germline V gene sequence: CDR1 LNHDA, CDR2 SQIVND (reference sequence). The CDR3 is 14 amino acids. The V end was cut by 7 bases, the J end by 1 base, with 11 bases between. CDR3 residues: CASTPGQSNQPQHF. The CDR3 DNA reads TGTGCCAGTACCCCAGGACAGAGCAATCAGCCCCAGCATTTT.

The chain couples TRBV27 to TRBJ2-1; the match to TRBD1 covers 7 bases. Germline trimming cut 6 bases from V and 7 bases from J; bases unmatched to any gene: 6. Germline CDR1 MNHEY, CDR2 SMNVEV (reference sequence). This CDR3 is built from 13 residues. The CDR3 nucleotides are TGTGCCAGCAGCCTGGGGACAGCTAATGAGCAGTTCTTC. This translates into CASSLGTANEQFF.

This clone is a singleton in its sample. This sequence joins TRBV10-3 and TRBJ2-3; D not certain. In germline, CDR1 is ENHRY, CDR2 SYGVKD. The CDR3 runs to 13 residues. The V end was cut by 2 bases, the J end by 5 bases, with 8 bases between. CDR3 residues: CAISEALKDTQYF. DNA of the CDR3: TGTGCCATCAGTGAGGCGCTCAAAGATACGCAGTATTTT.

This clone has only one observation. The chain combines TRBV7-3 with TRBJ2-7, with D perhaps matching TRBD1 (5 bases). CDR1 is SGHTA, CDR2 FQGTGA, per germline. This CDR3 contains 16 residues. V lost 5 bases and J lost 0, with 17 bases in between. CDR3 sequence: CASSPPPGPISYEQYF. The CDR3, as DNA: TGTGCCAGCAGCCCTCCCCCAGGGCCGATCTCCTACGAGCAGTACTTC.

This chain joins TRBV27 and TRBJ2-3; TRBD1 or TRBD2 may be the D gene (5 bases each). The CDR3 spans 16 residues. Germline loops: CDR1 MNHEY, CDR2 SMNVEV (reference sequence). Deletions cut 1 base from V and 2 bases from J, with 13 bases between. The CDR3 nucleotides read TGTGCCAGCAGTTTATTGGGACCCCTCGACACAGATACGCAGTATTTT. The encoded protein is CASSLLGPLDTDTQYF.

The rearrangement joins TRBV7-2 to TRBJ2-3; D uncertain. CDR1 is SGHTA and CDR2 is FQGNSA in the germline V gene. Trimming removed 5 bases at V and 0 bases at J, with 15 bases between. The CDR3 sequence is 16 residues long. The CDR3 region has the DNA TGTGCCAGCAGCCCGCGAGGTAGTAGTAGCACAGATACGCAGTATTTT. Protein: CASSPRGSSSTDTQYF.

The chain joins TRBV7-9 to TRBJ2-1; 7 positions match TRBD2. The CDR3 has 15 residues. In germline, CDR1 is SEHNR, CDR2 FQNEAQ (reference sequence). The J segment lost 4 bases and the V segment lost 6 bases, leaving 9 bases of the junction unmatched. DNA of the CDR3: TGTGCCAGCAGACCCACTAGCGTCGCTTACAATGAGCAGTTCTTC. Its protein product is CASRPTSVAYNEQFF.

V is TRBV9 and J is TRBJ2-1; D is possibly TRBD2 (6 bases). From germline, CDR1 is SGDLS and CDR2 YYNGEE. The V and J ends lost 4 bases and 1 base respectively, with 24 bases between them. The CDR3 totals 19 residues. The CDR3 loop is CASSPRRGASDRSYNEQFF. CDR3 nucleotide sequence: TGTGCCAGCAGCCCGCGGCGAGGGGCTAGCGACCGGTCCTACAATGAGCAGTTCTTC. The variable domain in full, completed from reference TRBV9 and TRBJ2-1, reads DSGVTQTPKHLITATGQRVTLRCSPRSGDLSVYWYQQSLDQGLQFLIQYYNGEERAKGNILERFSAQQFPDLHSELNLSSLELGDSALYFCASSPRRGASDRSYNEQFFGPGTRLTVL.

The chain carries TRBV28 and TRBJ1-5; D is perhaps TRBD1 (5 bases). The CDR3 contains 15 residues. The V gene lost 6 bases and the J gene lost 2 bases, with 14 bases spanning the gap. Germline loops: CDR1 MDHEN, CDR2 SYDVKM. The CDR3 DNA reads as TGTGCCAGCAGACCGTGGGGGAACGGCAATCAGCCCCAGCATTTT. It encodes CASRPWGNGNQPQHF.

V gene TRBV4-1 combines with J gene TRBJ2-7; 10 bases fit TRBD2. V shed 0 bases, J shed 4 bases, and the junction held 6 bases outside the gene matches. This CDR3 is built from 16 residues. CDR1 and CDR2 (germline): MGHRA, YSYEKL. The CDR3 DNA sequence: TGCGCCAGCAGCCAAGAGTTGGGACTAGCGAGGTACGAGCAGTACTTC. It encodes CASSQELGLARYEQYF.

The gene calls are TRBV29-1 and TRBJ2-1, with D perhaps given as TRBD1 or TRBD2 (5 bases each). The germline V and J ends were trimmed by 4 bases and 2 bases, with 12 bases remaining between them. The length of the CDR3 is 14 residues. Germline V gives CDR1 SQVTM, CDR2 ANQGSEA. For the CDR3, the DNA is TGCAGCGTTGCCGGGACCACCGCCTACAATGAGCAGTTCTTC. Protein: CSVAGTTAYNEQFF.

The V and J genes are TRBV29-1 and TRBJ2-1; D not certain. CDR1 is SQVTM, CDR2 ANQGSEA, per germline. V lost 5 bases to trimming and J lost 3 bases, with 11 bases between them. The CDR3 has 13 amino acids. The CDR3 DNA sequence: TGCAGCGTTCGGCTGACAATCTACAATGAGCAGTTCTTC. Translation: CSVRLTIYNEQFF.

The V gene is TRBV5-6, the J gene TRBJ2-1; 9 bases are shared with TRBD1. Germline V gene sequence: CDR1 SGHDT, CDR2 YYEEEE. Trimming removed 4 bases from V and 8 bases from J; junction bases left unmatched: 7. This CDR3 region has 14 residues. Written as DNA, the CDR3 is TGTGCCAGCAGCCTGGGACAGGGTATCGATGAGCAGTTCTTC. It yields the protein CASSLGQGIDEQFF.

This clone was recorded once. This sequence joins TRBV6-5 and TRBJ1-3, with D hard to call. Trimming shortened V by 5 bases and J by 2 bases, and 10 bases separated the two germline ends. Germline CDR1 reads MNHEY; CDR2 reads SVGAGI. The CDR3 runs to 14 residues. The CDR3 protein is CASSTDAAGNTIYF. The CDR3 coding sequence is TGTGCCAGCAGTACGGACGCAGCTGGAAACACCATATATTTT.

The chain joins TRBV5-8 to TRBJ1-5; D gene unclear. The germline CDR1 and CDR2 sequences are SGHTS and YDEGEE. The ends were cut back, 0 bases at V and 6 bases at J, with 4 bases in the middle. The CDR3 spans 12 residues. CDR3 in DNA: TGTGCCAGCAGCTTGGCGGTTCAGCCCCAGCATTTT. Its protein product is CASSLAVQPQHF.

J is TRBJ2-5 and V is TRBV5-4, with a tentative D call TRBD1 (5 bases). The CDR3 is 15 amino acids. V lost 2 bases to trimming and J lost 2 bases, with 13 bases between them. CDR1 and CDR2 (germline): SGHNT, YYREEE (reference sequence). CDR3: CASSLGAESQETQYF. The CDR3 nucleotides are TGTGCCAGCAGCTTAGGGGCTGAGAGTCAAGAGACCCAGTACTTC.

This chain connects TRBV9 to TRBJ2-1; 10 nucleotides align to TRBD2. Germline V gene lookup returns CDR1 SGDLS and CDR2 YYNGEE. The CDR3 loop spans 17 amino acids. With V trimmed by 5 bases and J by 1 base, 9 bases remained unmatched. The DNA for the CDR3 is TGTGCCAGCAGGCCCGGGACTAGCGTACCGTCCTACAATGAGCAGTTCTTC. Its protein product is CASRPGTSVPSYNEQFF.

The V gene is TRBV7-9, the J gene TRBJ1-1; D perhaps matches TRBD1 (5 bases). Germline V gene sequence: CDR1 SEHNR, CDR2 FQNEAQ (reference sequence). Trimming removed 3 bases at V and 1 base at J, with 9 bases between. The CDR3 is 14 residues long. CDR3 bases: TGTGCCAGCAGCTTTCCAGGGCCGAACACTGAAGCTTTCTTT. As protein: CASSFPGPNTEAFF.

The chain has TRBV28 and TRBJ2-7; D not resolved. This CDR3 has 14 residues. Germline V gene sequence: CDR1 MDHEN, CDR2 SYDVKM. V dropped 1 base and J dropped 6 bases, with 13 bases sitting between them. The CDR3 DNA sequence: TGTGCCAGCAGTTTATCTCCAGGAACACGCGAGCAGTACTTC. Encoded protein: CASSLSPGTREQYF.